This T cell receptor (beta chain) is drawn from a study of early T cells in non-severe SARS-CoV-2 infection. Between the trimmed V and J ends, which lost 6 bases and 2 bases, there was a span of 18 bases. The CDR3 extends over 16 amino acids. This clonotype was recorded many times. TCRdb itself ran the 5' RACE reads through MiXCR, one entry per CDR3 protein. Of approximately 99,000 distinct CDR3 sequences in the sample, about 12% are singletons; the top ten hold less than 3.5%. The V and J genes are TRBV12-3 or TRBV12-4 and TRBJ2-3; D perhaps matches TRBD2 (6 bases). The clonotype comes from an adult who was a healthcare worker with PCR-confirmed SARS-CoV-2 infection or an uninfected control (not recorded which). The specimen was whole blood. The CDR3 DNA reads TGTGCCAGCAGGCGGAGGGGTGGGGGGTCCACAGATACGCAGTATTTT. Its protein is CASRRRGGGSTDTQYF.